A selection of T cell receptor beta chains follows, all from one sample in a study of neurological immune-mediated disorders. TCRdb used MiXCR to reprocess the 5' RACE reads, holding one entry per CDR3 protein. Of under 70,000 distinct CDR3 sequences in the sample, 2.5% to 3.5% were seen once. The sequenced sample was PBMCs. The receptors shown here come from a woman aged 45 to 65 with multiple sclerosis. The CDR3 runs from the conserved cysteine through the conserved F or W. The D gene is left open where the match is weak. The size field reads once, few, many, or a class for an expanded clone.

V	size	J	D	CDR3	DNA
TRBV4-2	many	TRBJ2-1	NA	CASSQERSYNEQFF	TGTGCCAGCAGCCAGGAGAGATCCTACAATGAGCAGTTCTTC
TRBV11-2	many	TRBJ2-1	TRBD2	CASSQTSGEREQFF	TGTGCCAGCAGCCAGACTAGCGGGGAGCGGGAGCAGTTCTTC
TRBV7-9	many	TRBJ1-4	NA	CASSFGAGFNEKLFF	TGTGCCAGCAGCTTCGGGGCAGGTTTTAATGAAAAACTGTTTTTT
TRBV20-1	many	TRBJ2-2	NA	CSAKGGYTGELFF	TGCAGTGCTAAAGGCGGCTACACCGGGGAGCTGTTTTTT
TRBV6-5	many	TRBJ2-1	TRBD2	CASRDLAGSSYNEQFF	TGTGCCAGCAGGGACTTAGCGGGTAGCTCCTACAATGAGCAGTTCTTC
TRBV10-3	many	TRBJ2-3	NA	CAIRVTGASDTQYF	TGTGCCATCAGGGTAACAGGAGCATCAGATACGCAGTATTTT
TRBV29-1	many	TRBJ1-2	TRBD1	CSARDSYGYTF	TGCAGCGCCCGGGACAGCTATGGCTACACCTTC
TRBV29-1	many	TRBJ1-2	NA	CSVEVGGGYTF	TGCAGCGTTGAGGTGGGAGGTGGCTACACCTTC
TRBV7-7	many	TRBJ2-7	NA	CASSPIPEDEQYF	TGTGCCAGCAGCCCGATCCCCGAGGACGAGCAGTACTTC
TRBV7-3	many	TRBJ1-1	NA	CASSLLGGAEAFF	TGTGCCAGCAGCTTACTAGGAGGAGCTGAAGCTTTCTTT
TRBV6-2/TRBV6-3	few	TRBJ2-3	TRBD1	CASSYGQEDTDTQYF	TGTGCCAGCAGTTACGGACAGGAGGACACAGATACGCAGTATTTT
TRBV18	few	TRBJ2-5	TRBD1	CASSPGTGGEETQYF	TGTGCCAGCTCACCCGGGACAGGGGGTGAGGAGACCCAGTACTTC
TRBV7-9	many	TRBJ1-4	TRBD1	CASSPGQEFIEKLFF	TGTGCCAGCAGCCCGGGACAGGAGTTCATTGAAAAACTGTTTTTT
TRBV20-1	many	TRBJ2-5	TRBD2	CSVRERGSQETQYF	TGCAGTGTCAGGGAGCGGGGGAGCCAAGAGACCCAGTACTTC
TRBV6-1	many	TRBJ1-2	NA	CASSVQLRVHYGYTF	TGTGCCAGCAGTGTTCAGCTCCGGGTTCACTATGGCTACACCTTC
TRBV29-1	many	TRBJ1-3	NA	CSVDASGNTIYF	TGCAGCGTTGACGCGTCTGGAAACACCATATATTTT
TRBV20-1	many	TRBJ1-5	NA	CSASPPGGEVSNQPQHF	TGCAGTGCTAGCCCCCCGGGAGGAGAGGTCAGCAATCAGCCCCAGCATTTT
TRBV29-1	many	TRBJ2-1	NA	CSGTPGTRYNEQFF	TGCAGCGGCACCCCGGGGACCCGCTACAATGAGCAGTTCTTC
TRBV7-2	many	TRBJ2-1	TRBD2	CASRRGGLGEQFF	TGTGCCAGCCGCCGGGGGGGGTTGGGTGAGCAGTTCTTC
TRBV2	many	TRBJ1-3	NA	CASSAALETIYF	TGTGCCAGCAGTGCCGCCCTTGAAACCATATATTTT